A selection of T cell receptor beta chains follows, all from one sample in a study of CD4 T cells in relation to SARS-CoV-2 and coronaviruses. Sequencing used immunoSEQ multiplex PCR; TCRdb keeps in-frame clones, though not all of them. The table lists about 21,000 clones, about 70% of them singletons, with around an eighth in the top ten. These receptors have no identified antigens. Sequenced sample: CD4+ T cells from PBMCs, cultured in vitro. These receptors were taken from a human donor in good health. CDR3s include the opening cysteine and the closing phenylalanine or tryptophan. Each record gives: CDR3 DNA, CDR3 protein, D gene, V gene, CDR3 length, J gene, clone size. D genes are given only for firm matches. Rows may omit the clone size; those that give it use once, few, many or a size class.

TGTGCCAGCAGTTTTGCCAGAAACACTGAAGCTTTCTTT	CASSFARNTEAFF	.	TRBV27	13	TRBJ1-1	.
TGTGCCAGCACCCTAAGTGGTCTTGGGGATTCACCCCTCCACTTT	CASTLSGLGDSPLHF	.	TRBV28	15	TRBJ1-6	few
TGTGCCAGCAGCTTGACATATGACACTGAAGCTTTCTTT	CASSLTYDTEAFF	.	TRBV7-2	13	TRBJ1-1	.
TGTGCCACCAGTCGAACCGGGACAGGTCAGTTCTTC	CATSRTGTGQFF	TRBD1	TRBV24-1	12	TRBJ2-1	few
TGTGCCAGCAGTGAAAGAGGAGGGGTCAGCACAGATACGCAGTATTTT	CASSERGGVSTDTQYF	.	TRBV6-1	16	TRBJ2-3	.
TGTGCTAGTGGTAGAAGGACTAGCGGAATAACCTACAATGAGCAGTTCTTC	CASGRRTSGITYNEQFF	TRBD2	TRBV12-5	17	TRBJ2-1	.
TGTGCCAGCAGCCAGAGCGGGTACGAGCAGTACTTC	CASSQSGYEQYF	.	TRBV12-3/TRBV12-4	12	TRBJ2-7	.
TGTGCCAGCAGTTATGGAGTCAGGTTAGGATCCCAAGAGACCCAGTACTTC	CASSYGVRLGSQETQYF	.	TRBV6-2/TRBV6-3	17	TRBJ2-5	.
TGTGCCAGCAGCCCACGTTTCGGGACAGCTACCTACGAGCAGTACTTC	CASSPRFGTATYEQYF	TRBD1	TRBV7-9	16	TRBJ2-7	.
TGTGCCAGCAGCGTACTGGGAGGCGGGATGAATGAGCAGTTCTTC	CASSVLGGGMNEQFF	.	TRBV9	15	TRBJ2-1	once